What follows are 25 T cell receptor beta chains derived from one specimen sequenced in a study of T cell responses to AZD1222 COVID-19 vaccine. The repertoire was sequenced with immunoSEQ multiplex PCR; TCRdb's copy has only in-frame clones and lacks some. This table has about 160,000 clones, roughly 94% appearing once. The sample was peripheral blood, taken 28 days after the second AZD1222 dose. Source of these receptors: an adult who received the AZD1222 COVID-19 vaccine.

The sample holds one count of this clone. V usage is TRBV30 and J usage is TRBJ2-7; no firm D call. The V gene lost 0 bases and the J gene lost 3 bases, with 12 bases spanning the gap. Germline CDR1 GTSNPN, CDR2 SVGIG (reference sequence). The CDR3 extends over 14 amino acids. CDR3 amino acids: CAWSVRGTFYEQYF. CDR3 bases: TGTGCCTGGAGTGTACGAGGCACTTTCTACGAGCAGTACTTC.

The genes are TRBV28 and TRBJ2-3; 10 bases align to TRBD2. Germline lookup yields CDR1 MDHEN and CDR2 SYDVKM. Unmatched junction bases numbered 9, after V lost 9 bases and J lost 6 bases. The CDR3 is made up of 14 amino acids. CDR3 in amino acids: CASDLAGGWDTQYF. The CDR3 DNA is TGTGCCAGTGACTTAGCGGGAGGTTGGGATACGCAGTATTTT.

This chain connects TRBV2 to TRBJ1-5, with 7 bases lining up with TRBD1. CDR3 length: 13 amino acids. V shed 6 bases, J shed 7 bases, and the junction held 6 bases outside the gene matches. Looked up from germline, CDR1 is SNHLY and CDR2 is FYNNEI. The CDR3 spells CASSEDRYQPQHF. The CDR3 DNA follows: TGTGCCAGCAGCGAGGACAGGTACCAGCCCCAGCATTTT.

The chain carries TRBV6-5 and TRBJ2-5, with 8 bases that match TRBD2. With V trimmed by 7 bases and J by 1 base, 5 bases remained unmatched. The CDR3 covers 14 residues. From germline, CDR1 is MNHEY and CDR2 SVGAGI. The CDR3: CASKASGFQETQYF. The DNA for the CDR3 is TGTGCCAGCAAAGCTAGCGGGTTCCAAGAGACCCAGTACTTC.

The rearrangement joins TRBV30 to TRBJ1-2; D ambiguous. Trimming removed 1 base from V and 2 bases from J, with 2 bases in between. The CDR3 runs 11 residues. Germline loops: CDR1 GTSNPN, CDR2 SVGIG (reference sequence). This chain's CDR3 is CAWSANYGYTF. As DNA, the CDR3 is TGTGCCTGGAGTGCCAACTATGGCTACACCTTC.

The chain has TRBV18 and TRBJ1-3; 7 nucleotides agree with TRBD1. Germline CDR1 and CDR2: KGHSH and LQKENI. Unmatched junction bases numbered 11, after V lost 2 bases and J lost 7 bases. The CDR3 is 16 residues long. CDR3 nucleotides: TGTGCCAGCTCACCAGAGAGACAGGGATCCTTGAACACCATATATTTT. It specifies CASSPERQGSLNTIYF.

The chain carries TRBV19 and TRBJ1-5; D unresolved. The CDR3 length is 15 residues. The germline V gene encodes CDR1 LNHDA and CDR2 SQIVND (reference sequence). Trimming pared 2 bases from V and 3 bases from J, leaving 11 bases between. The CDR3 spells CASSIKGRNNQPQHF. CDR3 bases: TGTGCCAGTAGTATAAAGGGCAGGAACAATCAGCCCCAGCATTTT.

The chain combines TRBV9 with TRBJ2-7; D unresolved. Germline CDR1 SGDLS, CDR2 YYNGEE. The ends were cut back, 0 bases at V and 2 bases at J, with 6 bases in the middle. This CDR3 contains 13 residues. The CDR3 here is CASSVGLTYEQYF. Here the CDR3 DNA reads TGTGCCAGCAGCGTAGGGCTGACCTACGAGCAGTACTTC.

The genes are TRBV5-5 and TRBJ1-5, with 9 bases matching TRBD1. J lost 0 bases, V lost 4 bases, and 5 bases had no gene match. The CDR3 spans 16 residues. From germline, CDR1 is SGHKS and CDR2 YYEKEE (reference sequence). The CDR3 sequence: CASSRDRANSNQPQHF. In DNA form, the CDR3 reads TGTGCCAGCAGCCGGGACAGGGCGAATAGCAATCAGCCCCAGCATTTT.

The chain is built from TRBV6-5 and TRBJ2-5, with D perhaps matching TRBD1 (5 bases). The CDR3 sequence is 13 residues long. The ends were cut back, 6 bases at V and 1 base at J, with 9 bases in the middle. The germline V gene has CDR1 MNHEY and CDR2 SVGAGI. CDR3 region: CASSSRGQETQYF. The CDR3 DNA reads TGTGCCAGCAGCTCAAGGGGCCAAGAGACCCAGTACTTC.

CDR3 bases: TGCGCCAGCAGCCGCTCTCAGGGACTAGCTCCCTACGAGCAGTACTTC. Its translation: CASSRSQGLAPYEQYF. The chain uses TRBV4-1 and TRBJ2-7; TRBD2 matches 9 bases. V lost 4 bases, J lost 2 bases, and 9 bases stayed unmatched. The CDR3 consists of 16 residues. Germline V gene sequence: CDR1 MGHRA, CDR2 YSYEKL.

V gene TRBV7-9 combines with J gene TRBJ2-3; the D gene is possibly TRBD1 (5 bases). This CDR3 contains 15 residues. Trimming took off 2 bases at V and 2 bases at J, with 11 bases between the two ends. Germline V gene lookup returns CDR1 SEHNR and CDR2 FQNEAQ (reference sequence). The CDR3 sequence: CASSLSDTTTDTQYF. The CDR3 DNA reads TGTGCCAGCAGCTTATCGGACACGACCACAGATACGCAGTATTTT.

V usage is TRBV7-9 and J usage is TRBJ2-2; D remains ambiguous. The CDR3 length is 15 residues. V was trimmed by 10 bases and J by 2 bases, leaving 17 bases between them. The germline CDR1 and CDR2 sequences are SEHNR and FQNEAQ (reference sequence). In DNA, the CDR3 is TGTGCCATCAAGGACGGGTACTCCAACACCGGGGAGCTGTTTTTT. Its protein product is CAIKDGYSNTGELFF.

The J gene is TRBJ1-5, the V gene TRBV27, with 8 bases that match TRBD1. V shed 6 bases and J 2 bases; nucleotides not matched to a gene: 6. The V gene's germline CDR1 is MNHEY and CDR2 SMNVEV (reference sequence). The CDR3 spans 15 residues. This CDR3 reads CASRPHRGGNQPQHF. In DNA, the CDR3 is TGTGCCAGCAGACCACACAGGGGGGGCAATCAGCCCCAGCATTTT.

The chain employs TRBV6-5 and TRBJ1-5, with 7 bases fitting TRBD1. V lost 6 bases, J lost 7 bases, and 9 bases stayed unmatched. This CDR3 is 14 amino acids long. Per the germline V gene, CDR1 is MNHEY and CDR2 is SVGAGI. The CDR3 here is CASRLDRADQPQHF. CDR3 in DNA: TGTGCCAGCAGACTTGACAGGGCGGACCAGCCCCAGCATTTT.

The genes are TRBV28 and TRBJ1-3; D is uncertain. Trimming stripped 6 bases from V and 0 bases from J, with 9 bases between. Germline loops: CDR1 MDHEN, CDR2 SYDVKM. The length of the CDR3 is 14 residues. In DNA form, the CDR3 reads TGTGCCAGCAGCCGCAAGTTCTCTGGAAACACCATATATTTT. Protein sequence: CASSRKFSGNTIYF.

The chain couples TRBV6-5 to TRBJ1-5, with D perhaps matching TRBD1 (6 bases). CDR1 is MNHEY and CDR2 is SVGAGI in the germline V gene. The CDR3 contains 15 residues. V gave up 6 bases and J gave up 4 bases, with 16 bases separating them. CDR3 loop: CASSPQGQQNQPQHF. CDR3 DNA: TGTGCCAGCAGCCCACAAGGACAGCAGAATCAGCCCCAGCATTTT.

The rearrangement joins TRBV7-6 to TRBJ2-5; the D is unclear. Trimming removed 1 base from V and 4 bases from J, with 13 bases in between. CDR1 SGHVS and CDR2 FNYEAQ come from the germline V gene. The CDR3 length is 15 residues. The CDR3 nucleotides read TGTGCCAGCAGCTTAGAATGGGCCAAGAGAGAGACCCAGTACTTC. It is translated as CASSLEWAKRETQYF.

The chain recombines TRBV18 with TRBJ1-1, with D possibly matching TRBD1 (5 bases). The germline CDR1 and CDR2 sequences are KGHSH and LQKENI. This CDR3 has 16 amino acids. V was pared by 2 bases and J by 4 bases, with 17 bases between. The DNA for the CDR3 is TGTGCCAGCTCACCAGGTCAGTTAAGGGGAGGCACTGAAGCTTTCTTT. Translating gives CASSPGQLRGGTEAFF.

This clone was recorded only once. The chain's CDR3 is CASSPIPPPGGWNEQYF. The CDR3 DNA is TGCGCCAGCAGCCCAATACCACCCCCGGGGGGCTGGAACGAGCAGTACTTC. The chain has TRBV5-1 and TRBJ2-7; the D gene is possibly TRBD2 (7 bases). V gave up 4 bases and J gave up 5 bases, with 25 bases separating them. The germline V gene encodes CDR1 SGHRS and CDR2 YFSETQ. This CDR3 is built from 17 residues. Drawing the rest from reference TRBV5-1 and TRBJ2-7, the complete variable domain is KAGVTQTPRYLIKTRGQQVTLSCSPISGHRSVSWYQQTPGQGLQFLFEYFSETQRNKGNFPGRFSGRQFSNSRSEMNVSTLELGDSALYLCASSPIPPPGGWNEQYFGPGTRLTVT.

This clone was seen a handful of times. CDR3 in amino acids: CASSWMTGGGQYF. The CDR3 nucleotides read TGTGCCAGCAGTTGGATGACGGGAGGAGGGCAGTATTTT. The rearrangement uses TRBV27 and TRBJ2-3; 7 bases are a match to TRBD2. V dropped 4 bases and J dropped 11; count of bases not matched to a gene: 9. This CDR3 region has 13 residues. Looked up from germline, CDR1 is MNHEY and CDR2 is SMNVEV (reference sequence).

The chain recombines TRBV19 with TRBJ1-4; D ambiguous. The CDR3 consists of 16 residues. Trimming cost V 4 bases and J 0 bases, with 12 bases left between them. Germline V CDR1 and CDR2: LNHDA, SQIVND (reference sequence). The CDR3 spells CASSRQDFATNEKLFF. The CDR3, as DNA: TGTGCCAGTAGTAGGCAGGACTTTGCAACTAATGAAAAACTGTTTTTT. Supplemented by reference TRBV19 and TRBJ1-4, the full variable domain reads DGGITQSPKYLFRKEGQNVTLSCEQNLNHDAMYWYRQDPGQGLRLIYYSQIVNDFQKGDIAEGYSVSREKKESFPLTVTSAQKNPTAFYLCASSRQDFATNEKLFFGSGTQLSVL.

This clone was recorded only once. This rearrangement joins TRBV14 to TRBJ2-3, with TRBD1 identical over 7 bases. The trim removed 4 bases at V and 3 bases at J, leaving 7 bases unmatched. The CDR3 is 15 amino acids. Germline CDR1 and CDR2: SGHDN and FVKESK. This CDR3 is CASSRTQGKTDTQYF. The CDR3 bases are TGTGCCAGCAGCCGAACACAGGGGAAGACAGATACGCAGTATTTT.

This clone was counted once. The chain combines TRBV19 with TRBJ2-1; 7 bases align to TRBD2. The CDR3 is made up of 20 amino acids. With V trimmed by 4 bases and J by 3 bases, 21 bases remained unmatched. Germline CDR1 reads LNHDA; CDR2 reads SQIVND (reference sequence). CDR3: CASSTSYFQMLAGLYNEQFF. Written as DNA, the CDR3 is TGTGCCAGTAGTACCTCTTACTTTCAGATGTTAGCGGGCCTCTACAATGAGCAGTTCTTC.

The DNA for the CDR3 is TGTGCCAGCAGTTATCCATTAGGACAGCACGAGAATGGCTACACCTTC. Protein sequence: CASSYPLGQHENGYTF. This sequence joins TRBV6-6 and TRBJ1-2; D is perhaps TRBD1 (6 bases). The CDR3 contains 16 residues. CDR1 is MNHNY, CDR2 SVGAGI, per germline (reference sequence). V lost 3 bases and J 6 bases, leaving 20 bases between the germline ends.